This T cell receptor (beta chain) was identified in a study of T-cell memory formation after mild COVID-19. Across the study: Most TCR clusters belonged to a single donor.

Whole-study findings and limits: Cross-reactive memory appears to have joined, as suggested by some responding clones showing up in pre-infection memory. Clones that contracted from day 15 to 85 had balanced CD4/CD8; later expanders were CD4+ biased.

This clonotype was counted only a few times. The antigen remains unidentified. Between the trimmed V and J ends, which lost 3 bases and 2 bases, there was a span of 14 bases. Per germline, CDR1 MNHNY and CDR2 SVGAGI (reference sequence). There are 15 residues in the CDR3. Barcoded TCR alpha and TCR beta cDNA libraries with UMIs came from 5'RACE using constant-segment primers. MiXCR was run by TCRdb on the 5' RACE reads, yielding one entry per CDR3 protein. The sample consists of 400,000 to 500,000 distinct CDR3 sequences, 20% of them appearing once. This TCR was recovered from an adult woman who had mild COVID-19 (a few samples of this study predate the infection). Cell type and time point are not known. Sequencing was done on a sample of PBMCs or a T cell subset sorted from them (not recorded which). The genes are TRBV6-6 and TRBJ2-7, with D maybe TRBD2 (5 bases). The CDR3 DNA reads TGTGCCAGCAGTTATGGGTCCCCCGGGGCCTACGAGCAGTACTTC. This translates into CASSYGSPGAYEQYF.